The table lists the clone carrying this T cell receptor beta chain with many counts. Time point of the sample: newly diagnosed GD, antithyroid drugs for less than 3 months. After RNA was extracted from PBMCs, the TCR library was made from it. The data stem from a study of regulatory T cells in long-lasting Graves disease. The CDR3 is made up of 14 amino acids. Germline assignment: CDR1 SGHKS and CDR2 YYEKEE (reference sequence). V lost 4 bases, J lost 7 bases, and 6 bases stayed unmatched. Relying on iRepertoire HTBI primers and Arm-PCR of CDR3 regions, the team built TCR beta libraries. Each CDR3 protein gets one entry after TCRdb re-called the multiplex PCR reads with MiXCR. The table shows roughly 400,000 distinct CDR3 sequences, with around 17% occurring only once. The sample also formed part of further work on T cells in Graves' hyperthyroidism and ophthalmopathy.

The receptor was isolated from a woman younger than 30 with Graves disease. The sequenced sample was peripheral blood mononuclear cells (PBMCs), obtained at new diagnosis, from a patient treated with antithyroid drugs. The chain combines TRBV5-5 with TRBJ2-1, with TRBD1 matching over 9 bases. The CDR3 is CASSSRDRVNEQFF. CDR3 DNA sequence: TGTGCCAGCAGCAGCCGGGACAGGGTGAATGAGCAGTTCTTC. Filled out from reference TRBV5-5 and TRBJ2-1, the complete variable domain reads DAGVTQSPTHLIKTRGQQVTLRCSPISGHKSVSWYQQVLGQGPQFIFQYYEKEERGRGNFPDRFSARQFPNYSSELNVNALLLGDSALYLCASSSRDRVNEQFFGPGTRLTVL.